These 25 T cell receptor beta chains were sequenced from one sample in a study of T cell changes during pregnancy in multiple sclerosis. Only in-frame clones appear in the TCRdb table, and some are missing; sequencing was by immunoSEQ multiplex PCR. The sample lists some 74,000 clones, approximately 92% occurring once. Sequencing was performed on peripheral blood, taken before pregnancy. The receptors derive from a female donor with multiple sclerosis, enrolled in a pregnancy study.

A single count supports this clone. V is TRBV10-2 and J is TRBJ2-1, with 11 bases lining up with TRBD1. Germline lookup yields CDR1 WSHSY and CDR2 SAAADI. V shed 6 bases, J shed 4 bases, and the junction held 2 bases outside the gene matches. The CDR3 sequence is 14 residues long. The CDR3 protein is CASRGQGGYNEQFF. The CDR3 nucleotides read TGCGCCAGCAGGGGACAGGGGGGGTACAATGAGCAGTTCTTC.

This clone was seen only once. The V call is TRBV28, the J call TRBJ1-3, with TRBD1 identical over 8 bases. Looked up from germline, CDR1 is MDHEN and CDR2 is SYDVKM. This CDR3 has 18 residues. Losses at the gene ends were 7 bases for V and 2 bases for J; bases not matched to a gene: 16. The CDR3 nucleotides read TGTGCCAGCAATACAAACGGACAGGGTGTTTATGCTGGAAACACCATATATTTT. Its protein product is CASNTNGQGVYAGNTIYF.

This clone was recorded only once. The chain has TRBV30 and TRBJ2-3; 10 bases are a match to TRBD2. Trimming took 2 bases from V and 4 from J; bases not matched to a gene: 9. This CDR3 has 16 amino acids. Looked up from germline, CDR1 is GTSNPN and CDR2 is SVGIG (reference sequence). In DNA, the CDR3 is TGTGCCTGGAGTTGGCTAGCGGGAGTCCGCGCAGATACGCAGTATTTT. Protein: CAWSWLAGVRADTQYF.

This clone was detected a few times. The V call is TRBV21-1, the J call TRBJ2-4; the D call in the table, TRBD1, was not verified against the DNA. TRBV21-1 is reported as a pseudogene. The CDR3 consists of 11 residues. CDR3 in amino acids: CASNDGYSTYF. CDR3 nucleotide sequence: TGTGCCAGCAACGATGGGTACAGTACTTACTTC.

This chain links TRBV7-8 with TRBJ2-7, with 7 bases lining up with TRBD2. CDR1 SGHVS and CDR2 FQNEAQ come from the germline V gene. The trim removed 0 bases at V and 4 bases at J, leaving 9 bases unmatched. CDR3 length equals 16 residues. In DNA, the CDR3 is TGTGCCAGCAGCTTAGCCAGGGAGGGTGGTGCGTACGAGCAGTACTTC. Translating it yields CASSLAREGGAYEQYF.

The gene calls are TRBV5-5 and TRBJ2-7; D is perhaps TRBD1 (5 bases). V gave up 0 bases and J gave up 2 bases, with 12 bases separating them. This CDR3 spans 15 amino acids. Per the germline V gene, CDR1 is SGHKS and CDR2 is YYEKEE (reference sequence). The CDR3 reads CASSLEGYRPYEQYF. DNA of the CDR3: TGTGCCAGCAGCTTGGAGGGGTACCGACCCTACGAGCAGTACTTC.

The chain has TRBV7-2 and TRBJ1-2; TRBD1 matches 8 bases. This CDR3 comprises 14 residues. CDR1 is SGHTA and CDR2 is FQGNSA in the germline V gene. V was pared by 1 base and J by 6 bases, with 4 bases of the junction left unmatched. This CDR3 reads CASSLGQGADGYTF. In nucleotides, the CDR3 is TGTGCCAGCAGCTTAGGCCAGGGGGCGGATGGCTACACCTTC.

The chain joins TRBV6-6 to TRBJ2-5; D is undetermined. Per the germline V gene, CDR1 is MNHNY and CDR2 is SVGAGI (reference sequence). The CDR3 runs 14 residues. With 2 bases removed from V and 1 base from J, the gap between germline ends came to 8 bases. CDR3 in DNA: TGTGCCAGCAGTTACATCCGTTCCCAAGAGACCCAGTACTTC. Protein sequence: CASSYIRSQETQYF.

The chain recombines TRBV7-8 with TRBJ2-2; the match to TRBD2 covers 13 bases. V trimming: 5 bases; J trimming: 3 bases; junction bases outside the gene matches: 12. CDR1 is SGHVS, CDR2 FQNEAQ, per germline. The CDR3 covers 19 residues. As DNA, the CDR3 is TGTGCCAGCAGCCCGCACCAAACTAGCGGGGGGGGGCACACCGGGGAGCTGTTTTTT. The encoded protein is CASSPHQTSGGGHTGELFF. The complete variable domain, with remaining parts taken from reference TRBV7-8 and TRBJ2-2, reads GAGVSQSPRYKVAKRGQDVALRCDPISGHVSLFWYQQALGQGPEFLTYFQNEAQLDKSGLPSDRFFAERPEGSVSTLKIQRTQQEDSAVYLCASSPHQTSGGGHTGELFFGEGSRLTVL.

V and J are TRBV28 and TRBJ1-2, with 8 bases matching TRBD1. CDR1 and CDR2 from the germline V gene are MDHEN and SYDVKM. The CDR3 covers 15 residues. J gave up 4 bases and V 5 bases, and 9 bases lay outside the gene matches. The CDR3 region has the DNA TGTGCCAGCAGTATAGGACAGGGTAGTGGCTATGGCTACACCTTC. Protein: CASSIGQGSGYGYTF.

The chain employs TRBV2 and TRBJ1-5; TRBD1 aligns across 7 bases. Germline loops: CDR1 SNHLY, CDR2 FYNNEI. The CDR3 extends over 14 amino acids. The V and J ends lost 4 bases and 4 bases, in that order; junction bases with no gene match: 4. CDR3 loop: CASSGRDRNQPQHF. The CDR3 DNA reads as TGTGCCAGCAGTGGCCGGGACAGAAATCAGCCCCAGCATTTT.

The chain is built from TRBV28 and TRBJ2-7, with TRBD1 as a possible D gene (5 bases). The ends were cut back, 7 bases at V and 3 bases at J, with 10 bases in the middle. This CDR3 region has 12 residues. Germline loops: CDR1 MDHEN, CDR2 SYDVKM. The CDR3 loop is CASKTAYYEQYF. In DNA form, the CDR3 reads TGTGCCAGCAAGACAGCCTACTACGAGCAGTACTTC. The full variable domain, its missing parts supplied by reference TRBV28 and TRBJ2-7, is DVKVTQSSRYLVKRTGEKVFLECVQDMDHENMFWYRQDPGLGLRLIYFSYDVKMKEKGDIPEGYSVSREKKERFSLILESASTNQTSMYLCASKTAYYEQYFGPGTRLTVT.

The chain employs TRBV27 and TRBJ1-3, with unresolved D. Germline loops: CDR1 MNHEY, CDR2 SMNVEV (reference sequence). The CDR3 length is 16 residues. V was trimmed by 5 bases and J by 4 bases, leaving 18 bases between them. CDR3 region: CASSPSLAVSGNTIYF. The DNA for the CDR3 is TGTGCCAGCAGTCCTAGTCTAGCCGTTTCCGGAAACACCATATATTTT.

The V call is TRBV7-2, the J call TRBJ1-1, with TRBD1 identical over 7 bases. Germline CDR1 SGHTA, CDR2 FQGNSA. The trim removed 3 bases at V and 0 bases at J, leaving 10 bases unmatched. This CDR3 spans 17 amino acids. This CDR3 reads CASSFLGRGTLNTEAFF. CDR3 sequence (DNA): TGTGCCAGCAGCTTCCTCGGCAGGGGGACTTTGAACACTGAAGCTTTCTTT.

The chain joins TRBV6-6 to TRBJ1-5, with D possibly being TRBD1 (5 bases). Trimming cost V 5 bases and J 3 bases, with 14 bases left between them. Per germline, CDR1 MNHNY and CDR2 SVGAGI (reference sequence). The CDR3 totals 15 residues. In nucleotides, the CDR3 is TGTGCCAGCAGTCCCCGAGACAGCCACAATCAGCCCCAGCATTTT. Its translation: CASSPRDSHNQPQHF.

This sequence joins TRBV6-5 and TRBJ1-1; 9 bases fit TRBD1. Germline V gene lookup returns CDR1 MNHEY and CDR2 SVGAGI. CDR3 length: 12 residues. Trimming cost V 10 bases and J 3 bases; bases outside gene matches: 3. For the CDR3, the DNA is TGTGCCATCGACAGGGGGGACACTGAAGCTTTCTTT. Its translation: CAIDRGDTEAFF.

CDR3 sequence (DNA): TGTGCCAGCAGCGACCGGGACAGGGGGCGAGAGACCCAGTACTTC. This encodes CASSDRDRGRETQYF. The gene calls are TRBV28 and TRBJ2-5, with TRBD1 matching 12 bases. V was clipped by 6 bases and J by 4 bases; unmatched bases: 6. Germline V gene data show CDR1 as MDHEN and CDR2 as SYDVKM. This CDR3 has 15 residues.

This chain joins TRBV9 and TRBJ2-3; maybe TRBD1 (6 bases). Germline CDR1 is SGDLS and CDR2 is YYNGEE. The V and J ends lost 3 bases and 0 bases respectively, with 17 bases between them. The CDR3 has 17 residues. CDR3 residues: CASSDTSTGHSTDTQYF. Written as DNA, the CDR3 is TGTGCCAGCAGCGACACGTCGACGGGACATAGCACAGATACGCAGTATTTT. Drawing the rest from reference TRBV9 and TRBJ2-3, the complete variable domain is DSGVTQTPKHLITATGQRVTLRCSPRSGDLSVYWYQQSLDQGLQFLIQYYNGEERAKGNILERFSAQQFPDLHSELNLSSLELGDSALYFCASSDTSTGHSTDTQYFGPGTRLTVL.

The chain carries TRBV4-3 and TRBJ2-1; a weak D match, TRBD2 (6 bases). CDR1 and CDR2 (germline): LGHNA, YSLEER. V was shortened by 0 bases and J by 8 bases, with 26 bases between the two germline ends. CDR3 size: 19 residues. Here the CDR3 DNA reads TGCGCCAGCAGCCAAGAGGCCCACTTTAGGCGGGATAGCTTCTATGAGCAGTTCTTC. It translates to CASSQEAHFRRDSFYEQFF.

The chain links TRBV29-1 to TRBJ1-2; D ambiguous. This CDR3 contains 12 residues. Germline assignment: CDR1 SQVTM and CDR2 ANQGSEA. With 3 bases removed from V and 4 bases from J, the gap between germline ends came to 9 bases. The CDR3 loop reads CSVERSTYGYTF. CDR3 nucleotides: TGCAGCGTTGAGAGGAGCACCTATGGCTACACCTTC.

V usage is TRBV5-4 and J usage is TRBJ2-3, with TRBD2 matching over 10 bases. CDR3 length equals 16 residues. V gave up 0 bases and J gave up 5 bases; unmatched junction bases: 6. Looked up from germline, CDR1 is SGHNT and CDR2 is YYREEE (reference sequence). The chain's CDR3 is CASSLETSGPRDTQYF. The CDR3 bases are TGTGCCAGCAGCTTGGAGACTAGCGGGCCCCGAGATACGCAGTATTTT. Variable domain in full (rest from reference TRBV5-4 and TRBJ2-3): ETGVTQSPTHLIKTRGQQVTLRCSSQSGHNTVSWYQQALGQGPQFIFQYYREEENGRGNFPPRFSGLQFPNYSSELNVNALELDDSALYLCASSLETSGPRDTQYFGPGTRLTVL.

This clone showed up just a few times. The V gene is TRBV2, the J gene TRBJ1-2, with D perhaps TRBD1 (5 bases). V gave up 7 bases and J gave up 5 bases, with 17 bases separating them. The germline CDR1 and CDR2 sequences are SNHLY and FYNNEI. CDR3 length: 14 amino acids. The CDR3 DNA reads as TGTGCCAGCAACCGCATTCTGGGGGGTTATGGCTACACCTTC. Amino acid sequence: CASNRILGGYGYTF. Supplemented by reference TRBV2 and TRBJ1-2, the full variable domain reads EPEVTQTPSHQVTQMGQEVILRCVPISNHLYFYWYRQILGQKVEFLVSFYNNEISEKSEIFDDQFSVERPDGSNFTLKIRSTKLEDSAMYFCASNRILGGYGYTFGSGTRLTVV.

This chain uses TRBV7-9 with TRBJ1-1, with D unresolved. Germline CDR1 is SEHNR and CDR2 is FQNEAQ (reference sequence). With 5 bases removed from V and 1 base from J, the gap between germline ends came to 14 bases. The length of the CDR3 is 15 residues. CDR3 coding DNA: TGTGCCAGCAGCCACGATGGCAACAGGAACACTGAAGCTTTCTTT. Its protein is CASSHDGNRNTEAFF.

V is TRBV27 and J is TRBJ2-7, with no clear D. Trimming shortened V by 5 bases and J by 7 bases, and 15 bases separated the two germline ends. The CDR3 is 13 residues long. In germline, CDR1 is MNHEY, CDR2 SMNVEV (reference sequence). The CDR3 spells CASSPSDSWEQYF. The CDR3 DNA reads TGTGCCAGCAGTCCCTCGGATAGCTGGGAGCAGTACTTC.

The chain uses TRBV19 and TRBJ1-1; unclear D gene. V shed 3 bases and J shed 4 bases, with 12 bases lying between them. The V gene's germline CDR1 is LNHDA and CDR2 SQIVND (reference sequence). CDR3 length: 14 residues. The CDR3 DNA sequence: TGTGCCAGTAGTATGTTCCGGGAAGGCACTGAAGCTTTCTTT. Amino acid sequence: CASSMFREGTEAFF. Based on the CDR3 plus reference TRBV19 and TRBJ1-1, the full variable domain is DGGITQSPKYLFRKEGQNVTLSCEQNLNHDAMYWYRQDPGQGLRLIYYSQIVNDFQKGDIAEGYSVSREKKESFPLTVTSAQKNPTAFYLCASSMFREGTEAFFGQGTRLTVV.